Below are 18 T cell receptor beta chains sequenced from a single sample in a study of blood T cell repertoires in COVID-19. Some clones are missing from TCRdb's copy, which holds only in-frame ones; the method was immunoSEQ multiplex PCR. The profile covers about 380,000 clones, with roughly four fifths appearing a single time and about 1% taken by the ten largest. The sequenced sample consisted of peripheral blood. The receptors originated from a human donor with acute or convalescent COVID-19. The donor label of this sample is uncertain.

About this clone itself: Other DNA sequences in the same sample also yield this CDR3. The chain combines TRBV9 with TRBJ2-5, with TRBD2 matching over 8 bases. Losses at the gene ends were 2 bases for V and 5 bases for J; bases not matched to a gene: 5. The CDR3 is 14 residues long. Germline-derived CDR1 and CDR2 are SGDLS and YYNGEE. The CDR3 region has the DNA TGTGCCAGCAGCGTGGGTTTAGCGGGGGAGACCCAGTACTTC. It is translated as CASSVGLAGETQYF.

The rearrangement links TRBV28 to TRBJ1-1, with D maybe TRBD1 (5 bases). V lost 5 bases, J lost 13 bases, and 14 bases lay in between. The CDR3 loop spans 11 amino acids. Per germline, CDR1 MDHEN and CDR2 SYDVKM. This CDR3 is CASSIGQSGFF. DNA for the CDR3: TGTGCCAGCAGTATTGGACAATCCGGTTTCTTT. The variable domain in full, with the rest retrieved from reference TRBV28 and TRBJ1-1, is DVKVTQSSRYLVKRTGEKVFLECVQDMDHENMFWYRQDPGLGLRLIYFSYDVKMKEKGDIPEGYSVSREKKERFSLILESASTNQTSMYLCASSIGQSGFFGQGTRLTVV.

This sequence joins TRBV29-1 and TRBJ2-7; the match to TRBD2 covers 10 bases. Trimming cost V 7 bases and J 5 bases; bases outside gene matches: 8. Germline V CDR1 and CDR2: SQVTM, ANQGSEA. This CDR3 region has 13 residues. The CDR3 region has the DNA TGCAGCGCTTTGGGACTAGCGAGCAACGAGCAGTACTTC. Protein: CSALGLASNEQYF.

V is TRBV5-6 and J is TRBJ1-3; 11 bases agree with TRBD1. The V gene's germline CDR1 is SGHDT and CDR2 YYEEEE. The CDR3 consists of 16 residues. V gave up 2 bases and J gave up 1 base; unmatched junction bases: 2. DNA for the CDR3: TGTGCCAGCAGCTTAGGGACAGGGGGATCTGGAAACACCATATATTTT. It specifies CASSLGTGGSGNTIYF.

This clone has a handful of counts. V gene TRBV27 combines with J gene TRBJ1-2, with 7 bases lining up with TRBD1. CDR3 size: 17 residues. V lost 6 bases, J lost 2 bases, and 15 bases stayed unmatched. CDR1 is MNHEY and CDR2 is SMNVEV in the germline V gene (reference sequence). The CDR3 nucleotides are TGTGCCAGCAGCCCACAAGGGGGCCGGGGACCAAACTATGGCTACACCTTC. This codes for CASSPQGGRGPNYGYTF.

The rearrangement links TRBV6-5 to TRBJ2-2; D not resolved. This CDR3 comprises 14 residues. V dropped 10 bases and J dropped 4 bases, with 16 bases sitting between them. CDR1 is MNHEY and CDR2 is SVGAGI in the germline V gene. Written as DNA, the CDR3 is TGTGCCACCCGACATCCCATTTCCACCGGGGAGCTGTTTTTT. Its translation: CATRHPISTGELFF.

The V call is TRBV3-1 (or the pseudogene TRBV3-2), the J call TRBJ2-5; TRBD1 might be the D (6 bases). V gave up 1 base and J gave up 4 bases, with 19 bases separating them. Germline values: CDR1 LGHDT, CDR2 YNNKEL (reference sequence). The CDR3 runs 17 residues. The CDR3 DNA reads TGTGCCAGCAGCCAAGCTCCCAGGGGCGGACGACGAGAGACCCAGTACTTC. Translation: CASSQAPRGGRRETQYF.

Of note for this clone: A junction boundary mismatches the germline segment, possibly from a read error. V is TRBV3-1 (or the pseudogene TRBV3-2) and J is TRBJ2-5; no clear D. The V gene's germline CDR1 is LGHDT and CDR2 YNNKEL (reference sequence). The CDR3 is 14 amino acids. The CDR3: CASSPPTLQEAQYF. CDR3 bases: TGTGCCAGCAGCCCCCCTACTCTCCAAGAGGCCCAGTACTTC.

This clone was observed once. The chain recombines TRBV3-1 (or the pseudogene TRBV3-2) with TRBJ2-1; D might be TRBD2 (6 bases). The CDR3 length is 15 residues. Germline V gives CDR1 LGHDT, CDR2 YNNKEL (reference sequence). Trimming shortened V by 7 bases and J by 2 bases, and 15 bases separated the two germline ends. CDR3 coding DNA: TGTGCCAGCACCTCCCAGGAGGGGCCCTACAATGAGCAGTTCTTC. As protein: CASTSQEGPYNEQFF.

The V call is TRBV19, the J call TRBJ1-6; 8 bases line up with TRBD1. The CDR3 covers 16 residues. Germline V gene lookup returns CDR1 LNHDA and CDR2 SQIVND (reference sequence). J was trimmed by 6 bases and V by 5 bases; bases with no gene match: 9. Here the CDR3 reads CASSAQPGQANSPLHF. The CDR3 nucleotides read TGTGCCAGTAGTGCTCAACCGGGACAGGCTAATTCACCCCTCCACTTT.

This clone was observed a handful of times. This chain uses TRBV28 with TRBJ1-1; D may be TRBD1 (5 bases). Trimming took off 5 bases at V and 0 bases at J, with 16 bases between the two ends. This CDR3 comprises 16 residues. Germline values: CDR1 MDHEN, CDR2 SYDVKM. CDR3 amino acids: CASSIPRGLMNTEAFF. CDR3 coding DNA: TGTGCCAGCAGTATCCCCCGGGGACTCATGAACACTGAAGCTTTCTTT.

The rearrangement links TRBV28 to TRBJ2-2, with D possibly TRBD1 on 6 matching bases. The germline gives CDR1 MDHEN, CDR2 SYDVKM. V was clipped by 6 bases and J by 3 bases, with 17 bases between them. The CDR3 runs to 16 residues. The CDR3 loop is CASRQGRHRDTGELFF. CDR3 DNA sequence: TGTGCCAGCAGGCAGGGGCGTCATAGGGACACCGGGGAGCTGTTTTTT.

This clone was seen only a few times. The chain couples TRBV18 to TRBJ1-3; D is possibly TRBD1 (5 bases). V lost 1 base and J 4 bases, leaving 14 bases between the germline ends. Looked up from germline, CDR1 is KGHSH and CDR2 is LQKENI. This CDR3 is 16 amino acids long. The DNA for the CDR3 is TGTGCCAGCTCACCACGGGGCAGGAACGCAGGAAACACCATATATTTT. This encodes CASSPRGRNAGNTIYF.

V and J are TRBV3-1 (or the pseudogene TRBV3-2) and TRBJ2-3; D perhaps matches TRBD2 (5 bases). Looked up from germline, CDR1 is LGHDT and CDR2 is YNNKEL (reference sequence). This CDR3 contains 14 residues. Trimming removed 2 bases at V and 5 bases at J, with 11 bases between. CDR3 protein: CASSQFLAGDTQYF. In DNA form, the CDR3 reads TGTGCCAGCAGCCAATTTTTGGCGGGAGATACGCAGTATTTT.

CDR3 in amino acids: CASTVLTGGAGYTF. The CDR3 bases are TGTGCCAGCACTGTACTTACAGGGGGCGCGGGCTACACCTTC. The chain has TRBV6-5 and TRBJ1-2; 9 bases are a match to TRBD1. From germline, CDR1 is MNHEY and CDR2 SVGAGI. CDR3 length: 14 amino acids. V was clipped by 7 bases and J by 8 bases; unmatched bases: 11.

This chain links TRBV6-5 with TRBJ1-1, with a tentative D call TRBD1 (5 bases). The CDR3 loop spans 15 amino acids. V was cut by 6 bases and J by 0 bases, with 14 bases left in between. CDR1 and CDR2 (germline): MNHEY, SVGAGI. As DNA, the CDR3 is TGTGCCAGCAGGCGCGGACAAGTCATGAACACTGAAGCTTTCTTT. As protein: CASRRGQVMNTEAFF.

This clone came up once. This chain uses TRBV29-1 with TRBJ1-2, with D perhaps TRBD1 (6 bases). V lost 5 bases to trimming and J lost 7 bases, with 17 bases between them. The CDR3 sequence is 13 residues long. CDR1 is SQVTM, CDR2 ANQGSEA, per germline. As DNA, the CDR3 is TGCAGCGTTTCGGGCAGGGAAGGGGGTGGCTACACCTTC. Translation gives CSVSGREGGGYTF. Full variable domain (rest looked up from reference TRBV29-1 and TRBJ1-2): SAVISQKPSRDICQRGTSLTIQCQVDSQVTMMFWYRQQPGQSLTLIATANQGSEATYESGFVIDKFPISRPNLTFSTLTVSNMSPEDSSIYLCSVSGREGGGYTFGSGTRLTVV.

The chain carries TRBV19 and TRBJ2-6; D possibly corresponds to TRBD1 (5 bases). The V end was cut by 5 bases, the J end by 1 base, with 15 bases between. In germline, CDR1 is LNHDA, CDR2 SQIVND (reference sequence). This CDR3 is built from 17 residues. The CDR3 protein is CASSPNRQGSGANVLTF. In nucleotides, the CDR3 is TGTGCCAGTAGTCCCAACCGGCAGGGTTCTGGGGCCAACGTCCTGACTTTC.